Sequencing of this TCR beta chain was carried out in a study of blood T cell repertoires in COVID-19. Study-wide background: From the United States, Italy and Spain came samples of acute and convalescent COVID-19. Nucleic acid was either cDNA or gDNA, and it came from T cells, B-cell-depleted T cells, or PBMCs.

Methods used by the authors: Using reference gene primer amplification, nucleated cell counts were estimated. Assay: immunoSEQ multiplex PCR; the TCRdb copy retains only in-frame clones and omits some. That table supplies the V and J calls and clone size; D and trimming were determined from the DNA. The data show over 150,000 clones, about 87% seen once. The CDR3 runs to 16 residues. Germline loops: CDR1 MNHNS, CDR2 SASEGT. The J segment lost 6 bases and the V segment lost 3 bases, leaving 11 bases of the junction unmatched. This chain connects TRBV6-1 to TRBJ2-7; the match to TRBD2 covers 10 bases. Specimen: peripheral blood. This TCR was sampled from a man between 60 and 75 years old with COVID-19, enrolled during active disease. The CDR3 is CASSDVPSGSLSEQYF. The DNA for the CDR3 is TGTGCCAGCAGTGACGTTCCTAGCGGGAGTCTTTCCGAGCAGTACTTC.